One sample yielded the 11 T cell receptor beta chains listed below, sequenced in a study of cytomegalovirus exposure and HLA in healthy donors. In the PCR, 60 Vbeta and 13 Jbeta primers were used. Profiling relied on immunoSEQ multiplex PCR, and the TCRdb table lists in-frame clones only, not all of them. The sample includes approximately 140,000 clones, roughly 77% of them seen just once. The sequenced material came from PBMCs. The receptors derive from a female donor in good health and CMV-seronegative.

The chain has TRBV20-1 and TRBJ2-1; 8 bases are a match to TRBD2. This CDR3 has 11 residues. The germline CDR1 and CDR2 sequences are DFQATT and SNEGSKA (reference sequence). J lost 16 bases, V lost 5 bases, and 10 bases had no gene match. In nucleotides, the CDR3 is TGCAGTGCTGGATCGGGACTAGTGAGATTCTTC. The encoded protein is CSAGSGLVRFF.

The chain carries TRBV27 and TRBJ2-3, with TRBD1 matching 8 bases. Trimming at V came to 6 bases and at J to 0 bases, leaving 11 bases not matched to a gene. The CDR3 spans 17 residues. Germline values: CDR1 MNHEY, CDR2 SMNVEV (reference sequence). The CDR3 spells CASRPQTGVPSTDTQYF. The CDR3 DNA sequence: TGTGCCAGCAGACCGCAGACAGGGGTCCCTAGCACAGATACGCAGTATTTT.

The gene calls are TRBV5-1 and TRBJ2-7; no definite D call. The CDR3 has 12 residues. Trimming removed 8 bases from V and 6 bases from J, with 15 bases in between. Looked up from germline, CDR1 is SGHRS and CDR2 is YFSETQ. CDR3 in DNA: TGCGCCAGTGGCGGAGTGCTAAGCGAGCAGTACTTC. Its translation: CASGGVLSEQYF.

The chain carries TRBV2 and TRBJ1-5; TRBD1 matches 8 bases. The length of the CDR3 is 15 residues. The ends lost 8 bases at V and 0 bases at J; junction bases unmatched: 6. Per the germline V gene, CDR1 is SNHLY and CDR2 is FYNNEI. CDR3 nucleotides: TGTGCCAGCTCAGCCAGGGGGCTTAGCAATCAGCCCCAGCATTTT. It encodes CASSARGLSNQPQHF.

This chain connects TRBV7-9 to TRBJ2-1; 7 positions agree with TRBD1. Germline V gene lookup returns CDR1 SEHNR and CDR2 FQNEAQ (reference sequence). The CDR3 is 15 residues long. The V gene end was trimmed by 5 bases and the J gene end by 5 bases; junction bases not matched to a gene: 9. The CDR3 sequence: CASSPRQGDHNEQFF. The CDR3 DNA follows: TGTGCCAGCAGCCCACGACAGGGCGACCACAATGAGCAGTTCTTC.

The V gene is TRBV15, the J gene TRBJ2-7; D is perhaps TRBD1 (5 bases). The germline CDR1 and CDR2 sequences are LNHNV and YYDKDF (reference sequence). V lost 0 bases to trimming and J lost 3 bases, with 12 bases between them. This CDR3 spans 15 amino acids. The chain's CDR3 is CATSREKWQGYEQYF. The CDR3 bases are TGTGCCACCAGCAGAGAGAAATGGCAGGGCTACGAGCAGTACTTC. The entire variable domain, with the rest obtained from reference TRBV15 and TRBJ2-7, is as follows: DAMVIQNPRYQVTQFGKPVTLSCSQTLNHNVMYWYQQKSSQAPKLLFHYYDKDFNNEADTPDNFQSRRPNTSFCFLDIRSPGLGDTAMYLCATSREKWQGYEQYFGPGTRLTVT.

The chain employs TRBV30 and TRBJ1-6; TRBD1 matches 7 bases. Per germline, CDR1 GTSNPN and CDR2 SVGIG (reference sequence). J was trimmed by 6 bases and V by 4 bases; bases with no gene match: 6. The CDR3 is made up of 14 amino acids. For the CDR3, the DNA is TGTGCCTGGACCGCGGGACAGCTTAATTCACCCCTCCACTTT. It translates to CAWTAGQLNSPLHF.

This clone appeared a few times. The rearrangement links TRBV2 to TRBJ1-2, with TRBD1 identical over 9 bases. The J segment lost 7 bases and the V segment lost 0 bases, leaving 6 bases of the junction unmatched. The CDR3 contains 15 residues. Germline-derived CDR1 and CDR2 are SNHLY and FYNNEI. In DNA form, the CDR3 reads TGTGCCAGCAGTGAAGCCACAGGGGGCGCGGTTGGCTACACCTTC. Amino acids: CASSEATGGAVGYTF.

The DNA of the CDR3 is TGTGCCAGCAGTTTTCACTTTCAGGGGCCGTGGAAACTCCGCTATGGCTACACCTTC. It specifies CASSFHFQGPWKLRYGYTF. The rearrangement joins TRBV28 to TRBJ1-2; TRBD1 is a possible D gene (6 bases). Germline V gene lookup returns CDR1 MDHEN and CDR2 SYDVKM. The V end lost 3 bases, the J end lost 4 bases, and 27 bases lay between the germline ends. This CDR3 has 19 amino acids.

This clone appeared a few times. CDR3 coding DNA: TGTGCCTGGAGGAGGGCGGGAGGGCAAAATGAGCAGTTCTTC. It codes for CAWRRAGGQNEQFF. This chain uses TRBV30 with TRBJ2-1, with 9 bases identical to TRBD2. This CDR3 spans 14 amino acids. With V trimmed by 3 bases and J by 7 bases, 7 bases remained unmatched. The germline gives CDR1 GTSNPN, CDR2 SVGIG (reference sequence).

This rearrangement joins TRBV9 to TRBJ2-5, with TRBD1 identical over 10 bases. The junction had 4 bases not matched to a gene; V was cut back by 3 bases and J by 5 bases. The CDR3 runs 14 residues. Germline loops: CDR1 SGDLS, CDR2 YYNGEE. CDR3 region: CASSGQGAGETQYF. CDR3 in DNA: TGTGCCAGCAGCGGACAGGGGGCTGGGGAGACCCAGTACTTC. Variable domain in full (rest from reference TRBV9 and TRBJ2-5): DSGVTQTPKHLITATGQRVTLRCSPRSGDLSVYWYQQSLDQGLQFLIQYYNGEERAKGNILERFSAQQFPDLHSELNLSSLELGDSALYFCASSGQGAGETQYFGPGTRLLVL.